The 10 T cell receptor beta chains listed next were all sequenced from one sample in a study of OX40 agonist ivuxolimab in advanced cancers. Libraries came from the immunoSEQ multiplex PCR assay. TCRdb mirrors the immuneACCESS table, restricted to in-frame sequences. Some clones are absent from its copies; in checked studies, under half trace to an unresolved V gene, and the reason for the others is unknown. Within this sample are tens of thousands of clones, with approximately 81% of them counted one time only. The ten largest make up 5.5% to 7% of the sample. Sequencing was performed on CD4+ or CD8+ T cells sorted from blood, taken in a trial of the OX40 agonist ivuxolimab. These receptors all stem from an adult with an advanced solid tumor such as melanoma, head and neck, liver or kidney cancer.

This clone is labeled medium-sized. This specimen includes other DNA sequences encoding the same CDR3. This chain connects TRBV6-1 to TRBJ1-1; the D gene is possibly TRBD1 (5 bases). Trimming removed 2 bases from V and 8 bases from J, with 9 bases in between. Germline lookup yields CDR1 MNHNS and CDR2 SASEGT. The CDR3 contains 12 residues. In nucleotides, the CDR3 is TGTGCCAGCAGTGAATTAGGGACGGAAGCTTTCTTT. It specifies CASSELGTEAFF.

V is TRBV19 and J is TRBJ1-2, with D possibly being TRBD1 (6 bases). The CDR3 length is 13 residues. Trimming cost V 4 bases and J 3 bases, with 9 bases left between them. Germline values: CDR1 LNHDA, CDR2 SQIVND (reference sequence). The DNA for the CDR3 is TGTGCCAGTAGTACGGACAGCCACTATGGCTACACCTTC. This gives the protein CASSTDSHYGYTF.

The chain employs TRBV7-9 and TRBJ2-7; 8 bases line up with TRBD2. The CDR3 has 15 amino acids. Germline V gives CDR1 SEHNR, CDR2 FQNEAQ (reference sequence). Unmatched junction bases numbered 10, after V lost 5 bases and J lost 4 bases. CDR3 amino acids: CASSPSAGGSYEQYF. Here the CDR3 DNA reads TGTGCCAGCAGCCCCAGTGCGGGGGGATCATACGAGCAGTACTTC.

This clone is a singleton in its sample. The CDR3 spells CASSVLLGGNAGELFF. The CDR3 DNA is TGCGCCAGCAGCGTACTCTTGGGGGGCAACGCCGGGGAGCTGTTTTTT. The chain employs TRBV5-1 and TRBJ2-2; either TRBD1 or TRBD2 may fit D (6 bases each). CDR3 length: 16 amino acids. Trimming cost V 4 bases and J 6 bases, with 19 bases left between them. Germline assignment: CDR1 SGHRS and CDR2 YFSETQ.

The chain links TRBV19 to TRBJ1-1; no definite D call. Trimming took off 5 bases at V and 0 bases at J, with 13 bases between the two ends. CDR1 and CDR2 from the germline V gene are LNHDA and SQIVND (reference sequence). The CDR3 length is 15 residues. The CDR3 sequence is CASSPLNILNTEAFF. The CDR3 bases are TGTGCCAGTAGTCCGTTGAATATTTTGAACACTGAAGCTTTCTTT.

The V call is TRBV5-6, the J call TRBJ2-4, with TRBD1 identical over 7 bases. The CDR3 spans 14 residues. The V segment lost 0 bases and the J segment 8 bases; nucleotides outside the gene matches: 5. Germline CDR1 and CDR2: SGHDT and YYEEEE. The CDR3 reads CASSLAGRGYIQYF. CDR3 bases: TGTGCCAGCAGCTTGGCCGGCAGGGGGTACATTCAGTACTTC.

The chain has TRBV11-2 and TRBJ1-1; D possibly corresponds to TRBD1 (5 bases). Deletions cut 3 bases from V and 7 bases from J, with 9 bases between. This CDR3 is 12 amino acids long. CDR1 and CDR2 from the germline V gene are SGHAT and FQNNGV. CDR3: CASSLGGDEAFF. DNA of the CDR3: TGTGCCAGCAGCTTGGGGGGTGATGAAGCTTTCTTT.

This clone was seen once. The CDR3 loop reads CASSIQGAWNEQFF. CDR3 in DNA: TGTGCCAGCAGTATACAGGGGGCGTGGAATGAGCAGTTCTTC. The chain links TRBV28 to TRBJ2-1; 9 bases match TRBD1. V gave up 5 bases and J gave up 7 bases; unmatched junction bases: 6. There are 14 residues in the CDR3. Germline values: CDR1 MDHEN, CDR2 SYDVKM.

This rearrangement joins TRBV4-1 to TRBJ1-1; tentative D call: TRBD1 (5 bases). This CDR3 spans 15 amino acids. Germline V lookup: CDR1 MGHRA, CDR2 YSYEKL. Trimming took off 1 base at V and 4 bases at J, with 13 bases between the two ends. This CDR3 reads CASSQGLMGGTEAFF. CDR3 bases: TGCGCCAGCAGCCAAGGTCTTATGGGGGGCACTGAAGCTTTCTTT.

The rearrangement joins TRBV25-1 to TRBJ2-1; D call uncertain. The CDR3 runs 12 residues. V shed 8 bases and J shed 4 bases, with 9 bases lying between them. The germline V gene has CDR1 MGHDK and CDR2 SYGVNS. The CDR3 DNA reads TGTGCCAGCGGGGATCATTACAATGAGCAGTTCTTC. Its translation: CASGDHYNEQFF. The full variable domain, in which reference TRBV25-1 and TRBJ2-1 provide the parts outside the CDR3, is EADIYQTPRYLVIGTGKKITLECSQTMGHDKMYWYQQDPGMELHLIHYSYGVNSTEKGDLSSESTVSRIRTEHFPLTLESARPSHTSQYLCASGDHYNEQFFGPGTRLTVL.